This T cell receptor (beta chain) stems from a study of blood T cells in healthy people across ages. Through a sample-barcoded 5' primer and a J-beta primer mix, a second PCR was run for roughly 6 to 12 cycles. TCRdb re-called the 5' RACE reads with MiXCR, one entry per CDR3 protein. Of roughly 1.5 million distinct CDR3 sequences listed, 35% to 45% are singletons. V trimming: 4 bases; J trimming: 9 bases; junction bases outside the gene matches: 9. CDR1 is SQVTM and CDR2 is ANQGSEA in the germline V gene. The CDR3 runs to 13 residues. The V and J genes are TRBV29-1 and TRBJ2-7; 10 bases align to TRBD2. The source of this sequence is a woman aged 18-35 years in good health. Sequenced sample: blood. DNA of the CDR3: TGCAGCGTTGCACCAAGCGGGGGGGCCCTGCAGTACTTC. This encodes CSVAPSGGALQYF.